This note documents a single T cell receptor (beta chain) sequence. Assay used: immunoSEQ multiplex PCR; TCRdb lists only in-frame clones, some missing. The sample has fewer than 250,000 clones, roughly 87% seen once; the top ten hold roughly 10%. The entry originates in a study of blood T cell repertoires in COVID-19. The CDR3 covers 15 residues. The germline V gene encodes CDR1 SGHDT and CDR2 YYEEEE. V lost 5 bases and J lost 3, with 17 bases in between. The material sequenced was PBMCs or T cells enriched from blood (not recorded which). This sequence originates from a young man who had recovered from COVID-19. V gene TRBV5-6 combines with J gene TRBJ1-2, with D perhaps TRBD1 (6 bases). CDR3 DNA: TGTGCCAGCAGTTCCACCGGGACACAAGACTATGGCTACACCTTC. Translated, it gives CASSSTGTQDYGYTF.